The source of this T cell receptor (beta chain) is a study of T-cell memory formation after mild COVID-19. Trimming took off 7 bases at V and 3 bases at J, with 12 bases between the two ends. The CDR3 length is 13 residues. Constant-segment primers and 5'RACE yielded cDNA libraries for TCR alpha and TCR beta, each carrying sample barcodes and UMIs. TCRdb called the 5' RACE reads again in MiXCR, with one record for every CDR3 protein. The repertoire holds around 340,000 distinct CDR3 sequences, roughly 14% seen once, with less than 25% in the top ten. The sequencing input was PBMCs or a T cell subset sorted from them (not recorded which). The rearrangement links TRBV12-3 or TRBV12-4 to TRBJ1-2, with D possibly TRBD1 on 6 matching bases. This receptor was taken from a man between 18 and 29 years old who had mild COVID-19 (a few samples of this study predate the infection). Cell type and time point are not known. The CDR3 nucleotides read TGTGCCAGCACAGGGGAGCGGTACTATGGCTACACCTTC. It specifies CASTGERYYGYTF.